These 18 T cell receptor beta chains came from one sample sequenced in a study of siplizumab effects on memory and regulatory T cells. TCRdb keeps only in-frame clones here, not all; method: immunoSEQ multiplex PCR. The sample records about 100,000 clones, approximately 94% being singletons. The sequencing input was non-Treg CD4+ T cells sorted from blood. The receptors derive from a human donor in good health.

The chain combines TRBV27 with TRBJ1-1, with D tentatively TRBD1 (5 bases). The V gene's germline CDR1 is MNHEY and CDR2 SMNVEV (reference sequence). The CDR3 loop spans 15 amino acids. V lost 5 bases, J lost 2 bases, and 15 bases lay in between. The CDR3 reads CASSPPRGGNTEAFF. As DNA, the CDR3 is TGTGCCAGCAGTCCCCCCCGGGGGGGTAACACTGAAGCTTTCTTT.

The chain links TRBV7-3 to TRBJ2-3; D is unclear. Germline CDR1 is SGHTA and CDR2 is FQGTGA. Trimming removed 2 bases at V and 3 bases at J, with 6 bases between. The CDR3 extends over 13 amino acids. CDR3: CASSLSATDTQYF. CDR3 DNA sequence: TGTGCCAGCAGCTTATCAGCAACAGATACGCAGTATTTT.

CDR3 in DNA: TGTGCCTGGAGTGTATCGGGGGCGCGAGGTCAGCCCCAGCATTTT. Translation gives CAWSVSGARGQPQHF. V usage is TRBV30 and J usage is TRBJ1-5; D may be TRBD1 (6 bases). There are 15 residues in the CDR3. V was cut by 0 bases and J by 6 bases, with 15 bases left in between. CDR1 and CDR2 from the germline V gene are GTSNPN and SVGIG (reference sequence).

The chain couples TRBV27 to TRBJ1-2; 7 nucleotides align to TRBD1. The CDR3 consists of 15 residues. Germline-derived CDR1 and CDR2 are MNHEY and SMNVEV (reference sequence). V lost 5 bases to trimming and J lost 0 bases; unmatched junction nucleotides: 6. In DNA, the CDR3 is TGTGCCAGCAGTCCACGGGACAGATCTAACTATGGCTACACCTTC. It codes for CASSPRDRSNYGYTF.

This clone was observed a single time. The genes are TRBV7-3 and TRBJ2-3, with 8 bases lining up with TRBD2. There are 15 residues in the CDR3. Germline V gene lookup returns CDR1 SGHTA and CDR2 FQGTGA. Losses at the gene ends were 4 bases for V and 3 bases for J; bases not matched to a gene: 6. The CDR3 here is CASSSGLVGTDTQYF. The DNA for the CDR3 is TGTGCCAGCAGCTCGGGACTAGTCGGAACAGATACGCAGTATTTT.

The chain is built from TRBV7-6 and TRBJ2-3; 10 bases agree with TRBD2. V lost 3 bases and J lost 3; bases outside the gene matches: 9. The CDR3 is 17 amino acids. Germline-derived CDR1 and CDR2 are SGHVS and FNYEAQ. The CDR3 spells CASSFVPAGGPTDTQYF. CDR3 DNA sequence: TGTGCCAGCAGCTTCGTCCCAGCGGGAGGGCCAACAGATACGCAGTATTTT.

The DNA of the CDR3 is TGCGCCAGCAGCTCTAGCAGGGGGCCGTTTTACACTGAAGCTTTCTTT. Residues: CASSSSRGPFYTEAFF. J is TRBJ1-1 and V is TRBV5-1; 8 bases match TRBD1. Trimming removed 3 bases from V and 3 bases from J; junction bases left unmatched: 10. Germline V CDR1 and CDR2: SGHRS, YFSETQ. The CDR3 consists of 16 residues.

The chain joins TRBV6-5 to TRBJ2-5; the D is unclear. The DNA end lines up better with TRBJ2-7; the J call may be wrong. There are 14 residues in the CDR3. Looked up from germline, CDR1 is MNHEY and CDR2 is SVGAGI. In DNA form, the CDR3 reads TGTGCCAGCAGTCCCCGGGTGAGAGCCTACGAGCAGTACTTC. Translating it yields CASSPRVRAYEQYF.

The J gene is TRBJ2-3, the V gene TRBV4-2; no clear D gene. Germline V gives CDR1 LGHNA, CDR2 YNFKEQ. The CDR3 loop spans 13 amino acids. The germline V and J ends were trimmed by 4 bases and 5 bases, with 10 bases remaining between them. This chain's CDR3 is CASSPRAEDTQYF. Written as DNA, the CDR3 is TGTGCCAGCAGCCCCCGAGCCGAAGATACGCAGTATTTT.

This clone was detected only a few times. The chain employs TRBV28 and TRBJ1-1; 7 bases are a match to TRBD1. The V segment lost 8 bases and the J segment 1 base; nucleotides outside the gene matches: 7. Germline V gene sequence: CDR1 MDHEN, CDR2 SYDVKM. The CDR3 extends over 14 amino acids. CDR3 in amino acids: CASVLSGGNTEAFF. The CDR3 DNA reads TGTGCCAGCGTGTTATCAGGGGGGAACACTGAAGCTTTCTTT.

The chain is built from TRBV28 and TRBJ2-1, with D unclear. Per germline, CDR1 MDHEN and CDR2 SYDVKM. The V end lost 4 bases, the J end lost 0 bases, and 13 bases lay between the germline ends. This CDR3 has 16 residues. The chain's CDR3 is CASSSYLPSSYNEQFF. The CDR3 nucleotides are TGTGCCAGCAGTTCCTACCTACCGAGCTCCTACAATGAGCAGTTCTTC. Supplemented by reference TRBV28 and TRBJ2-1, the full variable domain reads DVKVTQSSRYLVKRTGEKVFLECVQDMDHENMFWYRQDPGLGLRLIYFSYDVKMKEKGDIPEGYSVSREKKERFSLILESASTNQTSMYLCASSSYLPSSYNEQFFGPGTRLTVL.

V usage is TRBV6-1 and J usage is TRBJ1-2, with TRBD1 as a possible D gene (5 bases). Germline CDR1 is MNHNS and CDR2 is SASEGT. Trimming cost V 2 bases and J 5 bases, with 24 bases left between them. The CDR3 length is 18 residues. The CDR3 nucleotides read TGTGCCAGCAGTGAACGGCTGCCCTCGCTCTGGGACGCTTATGGCTACACCTTC. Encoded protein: CASSERLPSLWDAYGYTF.

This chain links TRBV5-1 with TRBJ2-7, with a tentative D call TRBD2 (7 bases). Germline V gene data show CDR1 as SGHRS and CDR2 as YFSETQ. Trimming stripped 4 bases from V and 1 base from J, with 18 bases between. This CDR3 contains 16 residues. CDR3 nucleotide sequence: TGCGCCAGCAGCCCCCGAGGGGGAGGGAGATCCTACGAGCAGTACTTC. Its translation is CASSPRGGGRSYEQYF.

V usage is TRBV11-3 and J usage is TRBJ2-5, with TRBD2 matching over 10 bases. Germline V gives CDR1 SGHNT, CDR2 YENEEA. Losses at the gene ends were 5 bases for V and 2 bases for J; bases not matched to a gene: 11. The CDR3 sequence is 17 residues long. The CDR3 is CASSPGGSSGRQETQYF. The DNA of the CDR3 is TGTGCCAGCAGCCCAGGAGGTAGTAGCGGGAGGCAAGAGACCCAGTACTTC.

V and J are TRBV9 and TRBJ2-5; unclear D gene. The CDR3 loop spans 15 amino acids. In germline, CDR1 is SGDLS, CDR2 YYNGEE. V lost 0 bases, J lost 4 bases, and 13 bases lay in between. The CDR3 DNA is TGTGCCAGCAGCGTAGGGGTGGACGCAGGAGAGACCCAGTACTTC. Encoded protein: CASSVGVDAGETQYF. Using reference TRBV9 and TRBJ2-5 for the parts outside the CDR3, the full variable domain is DSGVTQTPKHLITATGQRVTLRCSPRSGDLSVYWYQQSLDQGLQFLIQYYNGEERAKGNILERFSAQQFPDLHSELNLSSLELGDSALYFCASSVGVDAGETQYFGPGTRLLVL.

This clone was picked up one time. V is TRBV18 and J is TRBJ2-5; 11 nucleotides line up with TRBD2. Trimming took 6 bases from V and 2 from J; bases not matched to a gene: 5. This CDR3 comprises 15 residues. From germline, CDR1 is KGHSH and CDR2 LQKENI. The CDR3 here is CASSLGTSGQETQYF. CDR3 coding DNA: TGTGCCAGCTCCCTAGGGACTAGCGGACAAGAGACCCAGTACTTC.

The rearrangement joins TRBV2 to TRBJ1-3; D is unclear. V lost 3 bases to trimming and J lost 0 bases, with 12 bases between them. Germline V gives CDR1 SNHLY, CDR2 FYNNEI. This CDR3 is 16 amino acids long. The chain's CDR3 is CASSDRTGLSGNTIYF. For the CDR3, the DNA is TGTGCCAGCAGTGACAGGACGGGCCTCTCTGGAAACACCATATATTTT.

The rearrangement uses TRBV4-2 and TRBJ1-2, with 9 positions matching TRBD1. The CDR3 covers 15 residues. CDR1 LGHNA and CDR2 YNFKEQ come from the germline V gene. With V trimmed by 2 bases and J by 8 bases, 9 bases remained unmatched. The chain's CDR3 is CASSQQDRGTGGYTF. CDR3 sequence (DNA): TGTGCCAGCAGCCAACAGGACAGGGGAACAGGCGGCTACACCTTC.